The TCR beta chain under discussion was sequenced for a study of human T cells and chemical hapten exposure. As for the study in general: During the roughly 26-week study period, patients had diphenylcyclopropenone applied to the scalp every week. On the upper back, patch tests were applied with 0.01% DPC and read at 6 days.

The time point here: patch test 3, about 24 weeks after DPC sensitization. Described treatment: therapeutic diphenylcyclopropenone sensitization with weekly scalp DPC. Patch tests were applied only after blood draws. Whole blood that had not been fractionated was the source of extracted total RNA. TCRdb re-called the RACE reads with MiXCR, one entry per CDR3 protein. The data contain 110,000 or so distinct CDR3 sequences, less than 40% of them singletons. Germline V CDR1 and CDR2: MNHEY, SVGEGT. V lost 6 bases to trimming and J lost 9 bases, with 12 bases between them. The CDR3 is made up of 13 amino acids.

The source was whole blood, collected in connection with sensitization to the hapten diphenylcyclopropenone (DPC). The rearrangement joins TRBV6-2 or TRBV6-3 to TRBJ1-6; tentative D call: TRBD1 (6 bases). The receptor comes from a man between 40 and 49 years old with alopecia areata. Some clones in this sample may be carry-over from other donors' samples. CDR3 sequence: CASSEQDSSPLHF. In DNA, the CDR3 is TGTGCCAGCAGCGAACAGGACAGTTCACCCCTCCACTTT.